What follows is one TCR beta chain and its context. What it recognizes is unknown. The source of the sample is a study of T cells in Graves' hyperthyroidism and ophthalmopathy. CDR3 length: 14 residues. Between the trimmed V and J ends, which lost 4 bases and 2 bases, there was a span of 8 bases. Germline CDR1 and CDR2: MGHRA and YSYEKL. Study-wide points: Blood held most thyroid clonotypes expanded above 0.001 frequency.

There were TCR beta CDR3 regions amplified from RNA transcripts. In the first-round RT-PCR of the TCR CDR3, the HTBI primer set was used. MiXCR, applied by TCRdb to the multiplex PCR reads, yields one record per CDR3 protein. The sample lists some 800,000 distinct CDR3 sequences, around 39% occurring once. The chain uses TRBV4-1 and TRBJ2-2; D remains unclear. The sequencing input was blood. The sequence derives from a man aged 18 to 29 with Graves' hyperthyroidism. This chain's CDR3 is CASSRIINTGELFF. CDR3 DNA: TGCGCCAGCAGCCGGATCATTAACACCGGGGAGCTGTTTTTT.